One sample yielded the 22 T cell receptor beta chains listed below, sequenced in a study of cytomegalovirus exposure and HLA in healthy donors. PCR amplification relied on 60 Vbeta primers (plus 13 Jbeta primers). Assay: immunoSEQ multiplex PCR; the TCRdb copy retains only in-frame clones and omits some. The sample shows some 130,000 clones, about 9.1% of them seen only once. The sequenced material came from PBMCs. The receptors here all came from a woman between 40 and 55 years old in good health and CMV-seropositive.

In this sample, this clone turned up a few times. J is TRBJ2-7 and V is TRBV5-1; TRBD1 is a possible D gene (6 bases). V was trimmed by 0 bases and J by 0 bases, leaving 10 bases between them. The CDR3 runs 15 residues. Looked up from germline, CDR1 is SGHRS and CDR2 is YFSETQ. CDR3 residues: CASSLEGVSSYEQYF. The CDR3 DNA reads TGCGCCAGCAGCTTGGAGGGGGTGAGCTCCTACGAGCAGTACTTC.

The rearrangement joins TRBV5-8 to TRBJ2-3; D unresolved. Trimming took off 7 bases at V and 6 bases at J, with 12 bases between the two ends. The CDR3 is made up of 12 amino acids. Germline V gives CDR1 SGHTS, CDR2 YDEGEE. For the CDR3, the DNA is TGTGCCAGCGTCAGGCCTCTGGATACGCAGTATTTT. Its translation is CASVRPLDTQYF.

The chain employs TRBV5-1 and TRBJ2-1; 9 bases match TRBD2. Germline V gene sequence: CDR1 SGHRS, CDR2 YFSETQ. V was pared by 4 bases and J by 7 bases, with 6 bases of the junction left unmatched. The CDR3 sequence is 14 residues long. The chain's CDR3 is CASSPGTSRNEQFF. CDR3 DNA sequence: TGCGCCAGCAGCCCCGGGACTAGCAGGAATGAGCAGTTCTTC.

This clone was counted only a few times. The V call is TRBV5-1, the J call TRBJ2-3; no clear D. The CDR3 length is 14 residues. Germline CDR1 and CDR2: SGHRS and YFSETQ. V was pared by 4 bases and J by 0 bases, with 9 bases between. The CDR3 here is CASSPASSTDTQYF. CDR3 nucleotide sequence: TGCGCCAGCAGCCCCGCGTCCAGCACAGATACGCAGTATTTT.

This clone was counted a few times. The chain is built from TRBV4-1 and TRBJ2-1; 8 positions match TRBD1. J lost 7 bases, V lost 4 bases, and 12 bases had no gene match. CDR1 is MGHRA and CDR2 is YSYEKL in the germline V gene. This CDR3 contains 16 residues. CDR3 sequence reads: CASSLIWQGARNEQFF. In nucleotides, the CDR3 is TGCGCCAGCAGCCTTATATGGCAGGGGGCAAGGAATGAGCAGTTCTTC.

The V and J genes are TRBV7-9 and TRBJ2-3; 8 bases are shared with TRBD1. V lost 5 bases and J lost 5; bases outside the gene matches: 12. The CDR3 is 16 residues long. CDR1 and CDR2 from the germline V gene are SEHNR and FQNEAQ (reference sequence). The CDR3 region is CASSEGAGGALDTQYF. CDR3 bases: TGTGCCAGCAGCGAGGGCGCAGGGGGCGCATTAGATACGCAGTATTTT.

The V gene is TRBV9, the J gene TRBJ2-7; a possible D gene is TRBD1 (5 bases). The V end lost 4 bases, the J end lost 4 bases, and 15 bases lay between the germline ends. CDR1 SGDLS and CDR2 YYNGEE come from the germline V gene. This CDR3 contains 14 residues. As DNA, the CDR3 is TGTGCCAGCAGCCCCGAAGGGGTAAGGTACGAGCAGTACTTC. Protein sequence: CASSPEGVRYEQYF.

The J gene is TRBJ2-3, the V gene TRBV27; 9 bases fit TRBD2. The CDR3 length is 18 residues. Germline V gives CDR1 MNHEY, CDR2 SMNVEV (reference sequence). V lost 1 base to trimming and J lost 2 bases; unmatched junction nucleotides: 10. CDR3 amino acids: CASSLLGIAGAYTDTQYF. DNA of the CDR3: TGTGCCAGCAGTTTATTGGGTATAGCGGGGGCCTACACAGATACGCAGTATTTT.

This clone was counted only a few times. The chain combines TRBV11-3 with TRBJ1-2; the match to TRBD1 covers 7 bases. The V gene end was trimmed by 4 bases and the J gene end by 2 bases; junction bases not matched to a gene: 7. Germline V gene sequence: CDR1 SGHNT, CDR2 YENEEA. The CDR3 runs to 15 residues. The CDR3: CASSSPGQMNYGYTF. The CDR3 DNA sequence: TGTGCCAGCAGCTCGCCGGGACAGATGAACTATGGCTACACCTTC.

V is TRBV7-2 and J is TRBJ2-4, with D hard to call. With 2 bases removed from V and 1 base from J, the gap between germline ends came to 3 bases. The CDR3 loop spans 13 amino acids. The germline gives CDR1 SGHTA, CDR2 FQGNSA. CDR3 residues: CASSLSAKNIQYF. The CDR3 region has the DNA TGTGCCAGCAGCTTAAGCGCCAAAAACATTCAGTACTTC.

The sample holds a few counts of this clone. The chain carries TRBV5-1 and TRBJ2-5, with TRBD2 matching over 11 bases. The germline V gene has CDR1 SGHRS and CDR2 YFSETQ. The CDR3 runs 14 residues. J lost 1 base, V lost 4 bases, and 0 bases had no gene match. The DNA for the CDR3 is TGCGCCAGCAGCGGGACTAGCGGCCAAGAGACCCAGTACTTC. Encoded protein: CASSGTSGQETQYF.

V gene TRBV2 combines with J gene TRBJ2-7; the match to TRBD1 covers 8 bases. The CDR3 consists of 14 residues. CDR1 SNHLY and CDR2 FYNNEI come from the germline V gene. V lost 9 bases to trimming and J lost 0 bases; unmatched junction nucleotides: 7. This chain's CDR3 is CASVRGLSSYEQYF. CDR3 nucleotide sequence: TGTGCCAGTGTCAGGGGGCTTAGCTCCTACGAGCAGTACTTC.

This clone came up a few times. The chain couples TRBV10-3 to TRBJ1-2, with TRBD1 identical over 10 bases. Losses at the gene ends were 8 bases for V and 3 bases for J; bases not matched to a gene: 9. The CDR3 length is 15 residues. Germline-derived CDR1 and CDR2 are ENHRY and SYGVKD. CDR3 sequence: CAIAGTGELHYGYTF. The DNA of the CDR3 is TGTGCCATCGCCGGGACAGGGGAGCTTCACTATGGCTACACCTTC.

This clone turned up a few times. The rearrangement uses TRBV14 and TRBJ1-1; 7 nucleotides agree with TRBD1. J was trimmed by 9 bases and V by 0 bases; bases with no gene match: 7. Per the germline V gene, CDR1 is SGHDN and CDR2 is FVKESK. This CDR3 has 14 residues. The CDR3 spells CASSQEYRGRKAFF. The CDR3 bases are TGTGCCAGCAGCCAAGAATACAGGGGCCGCAAAGCTTTCTTT.

This chain uses TRBV5-1 with TRBJ2-7; 7 bases are a match to TRBD1. The trim removed 8 bases at V and 0 bases at J, leaving 5 bases unmatched. Germline CDR1 reads SGHRS; CDR2 reads YFSETQ. CDR3 length: 13 residues. CDR3 DNA sequence: TGCGCCAGTGGACAGGACAACTCCTACGAGCAGTACTTC. Its protein product is CASGQDNSYEQYF.

The table lists this clone with a few counts. This sequence joins TRBV5-5 and TRBJ2-1; tentative D call: TRBD2 (6 bases). The germline V gene has CDR1 SGHKS and CDR2 YYEKEE (reference sequence). There are 16 residues in the CDR3. V lost 1 base and J 9 bases, leaving 20 bases between the germline ends. DNA for the CDR3: TGTGCCAGCAGCTTGAGTCCAGTCGGAGGGGCTGGTGAGCAGTTCTTC. This codes for CASSLSPVGGAGEQFF.

This clone turned up a few times. This rearrangement joins TRBV4-2 to TRBJ1-4; D remains ambiguous. CDR3 length equals 18 residues. Trimming cost V 0 bases and J 8 bases, with 22 bases left between them. Looked up from germline, CDR1 is LGHNA and CDR2 is YNFKEQ. CDR3: CASSQDRGKVPIDEKLFF. CDR3 nucleotides: TGTGCCAGCAGCCAAGATCGAGGAAAGGTTCCAATCGACGAAAAACTGTTTTTT.

The chain carries TRBV5-1 and TRBJ2-1; D might be TRBD1 (6 bases). The CDR3 runs to 14 residues. Deletions cut 4 bases from V and 9 bases from J, with 17 bases between. Looked up from germline, CDR1 is SGHRS and CDR2 is YFSETQ. The CDR3 coding sequence is TGCGCCAGCAGCCTACTCAGGGGACAAGGTGAGCAGTTCTTC. It translates to CASSLLRGQGEQFF.

A remark on this clone: The sample contains more than one DNA sequence encoding this CDR3. V and J are TRBV4-3 and TRBJ2-3; D is undetermined. The V end lost 0 bases, the J end lost 3 bases, and 7 bases lay between the germline ends. This CDR3 is 14 amino acids long. The V gene's germline CDR1 is LGHNA and CDR2 YSLEER. The CDR3 loop reads CASSQDRGTDTQYF. CDR3 sequence (DNA): TGCGCCAGCAGCCAAGATCGCGGTACAGATACGCAGTATTTT.

In this sample, this clone turned up a few times. V gene TRBV2 combines with J gene TRBJ1-4; D gene uncertain. The germline CDR1 and CDR2 sequences are SNHLY and FYNNEI. The V end lost 5 bases, the J end lost 6 bases, and 16 bases lay between the germline ends. CDR3 length: 15 amino acids. CDR3 DNA: TGTGCCAGCAGTTTATCTTCAGGCTGGGATGAAAAACTGTTTTTT. Translating gives CASSLSSGWDEKLFF.

This chain links TRBV5-4 with TRBJ2-7, with TRBD1 identical over 11 bases. J was trimmed by 3 bases and V by 1 base; bases with no gene match: 6. The CDR3 sequence is 16 residues long. Germline loops: CDR1 SGHNT, CDR2 YYREEE (reference sequence). The CDR3 loop reads CASSLSDRGLDYEQYF. CDR3 DNA: TGTGCCAGCAGCTTGTCGGACAGGGGGCTTGACTACGAGCAGTACTTC.

This chain connects TRBV7-9 to TRBJ1-2; D is undetermined. This CDR3 has 13 residues. Germline lookup yields CDR1 SEHNR and CDR2 FQNEAQ (reference sequence). V was clipped by 0 bases and J by 11 bases, with 13 bases between them. The CDR3: CASSLAAAPTYTF. CDR3 sequence (DNA): TGTGCCAGCAGCTTAGCGGCGGCCCCGACTTACACCTTC.